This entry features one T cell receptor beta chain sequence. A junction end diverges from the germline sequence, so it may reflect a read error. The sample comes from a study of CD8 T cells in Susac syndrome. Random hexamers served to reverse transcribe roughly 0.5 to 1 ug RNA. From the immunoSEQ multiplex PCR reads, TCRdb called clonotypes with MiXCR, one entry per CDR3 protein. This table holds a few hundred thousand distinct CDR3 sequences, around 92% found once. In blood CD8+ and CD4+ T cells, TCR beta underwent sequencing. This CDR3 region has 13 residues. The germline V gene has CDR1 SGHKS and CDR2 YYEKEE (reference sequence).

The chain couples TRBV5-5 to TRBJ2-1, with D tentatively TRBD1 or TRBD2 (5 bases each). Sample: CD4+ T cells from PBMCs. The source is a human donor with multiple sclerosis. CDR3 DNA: TGTGCCAGCAGCTTCGACCCCGGGATGGACAACCCCTTC. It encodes CASSFDPGMDNPF.